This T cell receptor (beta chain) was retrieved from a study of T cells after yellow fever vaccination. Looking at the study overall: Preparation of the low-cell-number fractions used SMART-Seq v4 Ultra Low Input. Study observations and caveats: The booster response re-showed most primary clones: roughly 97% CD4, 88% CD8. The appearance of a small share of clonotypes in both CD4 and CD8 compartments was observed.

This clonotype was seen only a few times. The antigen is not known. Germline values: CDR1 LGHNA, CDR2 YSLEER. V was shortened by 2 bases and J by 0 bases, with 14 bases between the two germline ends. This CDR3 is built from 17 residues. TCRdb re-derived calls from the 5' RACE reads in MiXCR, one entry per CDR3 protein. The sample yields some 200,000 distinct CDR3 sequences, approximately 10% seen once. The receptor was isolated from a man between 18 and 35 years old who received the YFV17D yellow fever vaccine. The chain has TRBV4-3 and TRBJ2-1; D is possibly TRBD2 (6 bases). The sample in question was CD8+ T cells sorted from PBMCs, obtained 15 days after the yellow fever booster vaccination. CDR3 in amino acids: CASSQFVAGSSYNEQFF. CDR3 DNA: TGCGCCAGCAGCCAATTTGTCGCGGGGAGCTCCTACAATGAGCAGTTCTTC.